Presented here are 20 T cell receptor beta chains from one specimen sequenced in a study of T cell responses to AZD1222 COVID-19 vaccine. Method: immunoSEQ multiplex PCR; TCRdb's copy keeps in-frame clones and lacks some. The sample records about 140,000 clones, over 75% being singletons. Sequencing was performed on peripheral blood, taken on day 0 of AZD1222 vaccination. Every receptor here comes from an adult in good health.

The rearrangement links TRBV19 to TRBJ1-2; D possibly corresponds to TRBD1 (5 bases). V was shortened by 4 bases and J by 2 bases, with 14 bases between the two germline ends. The germline CDR1 and CDR2 sequences are LNHDA and SQIVND (reference sequence). The CDR3 covers 15 residues. This CDR3 is CASSKTVQANYGYTF. The CDR3 coding sequence is TGTGCCAGTAGTAAGACCGTACAGGCGAACTATGGCTACACCTTC. The variable domain in full, completed from reference TRBV19 and TRBJ1-2, reads DGGITQSPKYLFRKEGQNVTLSCEQNLNHDAMYWYRQDPGQGLRLIYYSQIVNDFQKGDIAEGYSVSREKKESFPLTVTSAQKNPTAFYLCASSKTVQANYGYTFGSGTRLTVV.

This chain connects TRBV19 to TRBJ2-1; 11 positions match TRBD2. The V gene's germline CDR1 is LNHDA and CDR2 SQIVND (reference sequence). This CDR3 region has 15 residues. V shed 4 bases and J 5 bases; nucleotides not matched to a gene: 4. CDR3 residues: CASSNSGGADNEQFF. Written as DNA, the CDR3 is TGTGCCAGTAGTAATAGCGGGGGGGCCGACAATGAGCAGTTCTTC.

CDR3 sequence: CASSFGQGPTSGRADTQYF. The CDR3, as DNA: TGTGCCAGCAGCTTCGGACAGGGGCCGACTAGCGGGAGGGCAGATACGCAGTATTTT. The chain employs TRBV7-6 and TRBJ2-3, with 14 bases identical to TRBD2. V lost 3 bases and J lost 4; bases outside the gene matches: 12. Germline lookup yields CDR1 SGHVS and CDR2 FNYEAQ. The CDR3 covers 19 residues.

The DNA for the CDR3 is TGTGCCAGCGCCCGTACAGGGGACTATGGCTACACCTTC. This gives the protein CASARTGDYGYTF. The chain recombines TRBV9 with TRBJ1-2, with 7 bases identical to TRBD1. Germline V gene data show CDR1 as SGDLS and CDR2 as YYNGEE. The junction had 6 bases not matched to a gene; V was cut back by 7 bases and J by 3 bases. The CDR3 loop spans 13 amino acids.

The gene calls are TRBV29-1 and TRBJ1-2, with TRBD1 matching over 7 bases. CDR3 length: 13 amino acids. Germline CDR1 SQVTM, CDR2 ANQGSEA. The V and J ends lost 7 bases and 6 bases, in that order; junction bases with no gene match: 11. The DNA for the CDR3 is TGCAGCGCGACGACGGGACAGAGGGATGGCTACACCTTC. This gives the protein CSATTGQRDGYTF.

The J gene is TRBJ1-3, the V gene TRBV3-1 (or the pseudogene TRBV3-2); no reliable D call. The germline V and J ends were trimmed by 0 bases and 0 bases, with 12 bases remaining between them. Germline CDR1 LGHDT, CDR2 YNNKEL (reference sequence). This CDR3 contains 17 residues. For the CDR3, the DNA is TGTGCCAGCAGCCAAGATTTTGGCAGCTACTCTGGAAACACCATATATTTT. This encodes CASSQDFGSYSGNTIYF.

The chain carries TRBV6-6 and TRBJ1-2, with D perhaps TRBD1 (5 bases). Germline loops: CDR1 MNHNY, CDR2 SVGAGI (reference sequence). The length of the CDR3 is 12 residues. V was pared by 6 bases and J by 11 bases, with 16 bases between. This CDR3 reads CASRPQGGGYTF. For the CDR3, the DNA is TGTGCCAGCAGGCCCCAGGGCGGCGGTTACACCTTC.

The chain has TRBV5-4 and TRBJ1-3; D unresolved. The CDR3 has 12 residues. V dropped 2 bases and J dropped 5 bases, with 5 bases sitting between them. Germline V gene sequence: CDR1 SGHNT, CDR2 YYREEE (reference sequence). The CDR3 region has the DNA TGTGCCAGCAGCTTTGACCGAAACACCATATATTTT. This encodes CASSFDRNTIYF.

The gene calls are TRBV18 and TRBJ1-5, with a weak D call TRBD1 (5 bases). The CDR3 has 14 amino acids. Germline assignment: CDR1 KGHSH and CDR2 LQKENI. Trimming cost V 2 bases and J 5 bases, with 10 bases left between them. CDR3 residues: CASSPVGGDQPQHF. For the CDR3, the DNA is TGTGCCAGCTCACCAGTCGGGGGTGATCAGCCCCAGCATTTT.

The chain employs TRBV19 and TRBJ2-1; 10 bases map to TRBD2. V trimming: 9 bases; J trimming: 3 bases; junction bases outside the gene matches: 11. The CDR3 length is 16 residues. Germline lookup yields CDR1 LNHDA and CDR2 SQIVND (reference sequence). CDR3 bases: TGTGCCAGCACGCGATGGGGGACTAGCGACTACAATGAGCAGTTCTTC. This encodes CASTRWGTSDYNEQFF.

J is TRBJ1-1 and V is TRBV27; D remains unclear. This CDR3 spans 15 amino acids. Germline-derived CDR1 and CDR2 are MNHEY and SMNVEV (reference sequence). Trimming shortened V by 5 bases and J by 8 bases, and 21 bases separated the two germline ends. In DNA, the CDR3 is TGTGCCAGCAGTAAAATAAGGGAATGGGCCCCGGAAGCTTTCTTT. Translated, it gives CASSKIREWAPEAFF.

The V gene is TRBV9, the J gene TRBJ1-3; no clear D gene. Deletions cut 3 bases from V and 0 bases from J, with 4 bases between. Germline V gives CDR1 SGDLS, CDR2 YYNGEE. The CDR3 is 13 amino acids. CDR3 DNA: TGTGCCAGCAGCGGTAGCTCTGGAAACACCATATATTTT. Translated, it gives CASSGSSGNTIYF.

The rearrangement links TRBV5-1 to TRBJ2-7; 8 bases are a match to TRBD1. This CDR3 is 15 amino acids long. Germline CDR1 is SGHRS and CDR2 is YFSETQ. V was pared by 2 bases and J by 5 bases, with 9 bases of the junction left unmatched. The CDR3 nucleotides read TGCGCCAGCAGCTTATCAGGGGGCCTAAGCAACGAGCAGTACTTC. Protein product: CASSLSGGLSNEQYF.

The chain links TRBV4-2 to TRBJ1-1, with D unclear. Germline loops: CDR1 LGHNA, CDR2 YNFKEQ. This CDR3 region has 14 residues. V was clipped by 0 bases and J by 5 bases, with 10 bases between them. The CDR3 here is CASSQDLGRTEAFF. The CDR3 DNA sequence: TGTGCCAGCAGCCAAGATCTCGGCAGAACTGAAGCTTTCTTT.

This sequence joins TRBV6-5 and TRBJ2-7, with D unresolved. The CDR3 runs to 14 residues. V shed 2 bases and J shed 0 bases, with 8 bases lying between them. Germline V gene sequence: CDR1 MNHEY, CDR2 SVGAGI. The CDR3 nucleotides are TGTGCCAGCAGTTACGGCCATTCCTCCTACGAGCAGTACTTC. Protein: CASSYGHSSYEQYF.

The genes are TRBV2 and TRBJ1-2; 12 bases are shared with TRBD1. Germline V lookup: CDR1 SNHLY, CDR2 FYNNEI. The CDR3 runs to 15 residues. The trim removed 6 bases at V and 8 bases at J, leaving 10 bases unmatched. CDR3 protein: CASRDPGQGARGYTF. The CDR3 DNA reads as TGTGCCAGCAGGGATCCGGGACAGGGGGCGCGAGGCTACACCTTC.

V usage is TRBV7-9 and J usage is TRBJ2-2; D is unresolved. Germline V CDR1 and CDR2: SEHNR, FQNEAQ (reference sequence). The CDR3 consists of 12 residues. V was shortened by 0 bases and J by 7 bases, with 3 bases between the two germline ends. CDR3 sequence: CASSLALGELFF. CDR3 sequence (DNA): TGTGCCAGCAGCTTAGCCCTCGGGGAGCTGTTTTTT.

The chain is built from TRBV7-9 and TRBJ2-7; 9 bases are a match to TRBD1. Germline V gene data show CDR1 as SEHNR and CDR2 as FQNEAQ (reference sequence). The CDR3 has 17 residues. Germline trimming cut 0 bases from V and 3 bases from J; bases unmatched to any gene: 9. In DNA, the CDR3 is TGTGCCAGCAGCTTAGCGGCCGGGACAGGGTACTACTACGAGCAGTACTTC. This gives the protein CASSLAAGTGYYYEQYF.

This rearrangement joins TRBV28 to TRBJ1-1; weak D call: TRBD1 (5 bases). CDR1 MDHEN and CDR2 SYDVKM come from the germline V gene. The germline V and J ends were trimmed by 6 bases and 1 base, with 27 bases remaining between them. This CDR3 is 19 amino acids long. This CDR3 reads CASSPSGWRGRSGNTEAFF. The DNA for the CDR3 is TGTGCCAGCAGCCCTTCAGGGTGGCGCGGGCGATCAGGGAACACTGAAGCTTTCTTT.

The V gene is TRBV7-6, the J gene TRBJ1-3, with TRBD1 matching over 9 bases. The V gene's germline CDR1 is SGHVS and CDR2 FNYEAQ. Trimming removed 5 bases from V and 0 bases from J; junction bases left unmatched: 14. The CDR3 runs 19 residues. The CDR3 nucleotides read TGTGCCAGCAGCCCAGGACAGGGGAACTACTATGCCTCTGGAAACACCATATATTTT. Its translation is CASSPGQGNYYASGNTIYF.